The 27 T cell receptor beta chains presented below share a single source sample, sequenced in a study of CD8+ T cells in alopecia areata. Sample treatment: oral pan-JAK inhibitor, 5-10 mg twice daily. cDNA prepared by RNA extraction and subsequent reverse transcription served as the template for sequencing. Only in-frame clones appear in the TCRdb table, and some are missing; sequencing was by immunoSEQ multiplex PCR. The data show some 150,000 clones, about 85% seen once. The source material was CD8+ T cells sorted from blood, sampled at week 4, from a patient treated with tofacitinib. The source of these receptors is a human donor with alopecia areata.

As DNA, the CDR3 is TGTGCCAGCAGTCTCACCGGGACTAGCGGAACCTACGAGCAGTACTTC. Amino acid sequence: CASSLTGTSGTYEQYF. The V and J genes are TRBV27 and TRBJ2-7, with 11 positions matching TRBD2. The CDR3 loop spans 16 amino acids. Germline V gives CDR1 MNHEY, CDR2 SMNVEV (reference sequence). V lost 5 bases to trimming and J lost 2 bases; unmatched junction nucleotides: 8.

The CDR3 is CASSLRDGNEQYF. DNA for the CDR3: TGTGCCAGCAGTTTACGGGACGGTAACGAGCAGTACTTC. The chain employs TRBV27 and TRBJ2-7; D might be TRBD1 or TRBD2, each matching 5 bases. The germline CDR1 and CDR2 sequences are MNHEY and SMNVEV (reference sequence). The V end was cut by 2 bases, the J end by 5 bases, with 10 bases between. This CDR3 has 13 amino acids.

V and J are TRBV7-9 and TRBJ2-7; no clear D gene. Germline CDR1 and CDR2: SEHNR and FQNEAQ (reference sequence). CDR3 size: 13 residues. V lost 2 bases and J lost 0, with 5 bases in between. This chain's CDR3 is CASSLTPSYEQYF. The CDR3 region has the DNA TGTGCCAGCAGCTTAACACCCTCCTACGAGCAGTACTTC.

The gene calls are TRBV5-4 and TRBJ2-7; possibly TRBD1 or TRBD2 for D (5 bases each). The CDR3 covers 12 residues. The V gene lost 4 bases and the J gene lost 5 bases, with 10 bases spanning the gap. Germline loops: CDR1 SGHNT, CDR2 YYREEE (reference sequence). This CDR3 is CASSPGTHEQYF. The DNA for the CDR3 is TGTGCCAGCAGCCCAGGGACCCACGAGCAGTACTTC.

V gene TRBV9 combines with J gene TRBJ2-1; 7 bases agree with TRBD1. CDR1 is SGDLS, CDR2 YYNGEE, per germline. V shed 4 bases and J 6 bases; nucleotides not matched to a gene: 7. This CDR3 has 14 residues. CDR3 region: CASSTSTGTNEQFF. CDR3 nucleotides: TGTGCCAGCAGCACGTCGACAGGGACCAATGAGCAGTTCTTC.

The chain has TRBV7-9 and TRBJ2-7; D is ambiguous. The V and J ends lost 5 bases and 0 bases respectively, with 8 bases between them. CDR1 is SEHNR, CDR2 FQNEAQ, per germline (reference sequence). This CDR3 region has 13 residues. The CDR3 region has the DNA TGTGCCAGCAGCCACGTGAGCTCCTACGAGCAGTACTTC. Its translation: CASSHVSSYEQYF.

The V and J genes are TRBV7-9 and TRBJ1-2; D possibly corresponds to TRBD1 (5 bases). The CDR3 is 13 amino acids. The V gene lost 11 bases and the J gene lost 0 bases, with 13 bases spanning the gap. Germline CDR1 reads SEHNR; CDR2 reads FQNEAQ (reference sequence). In DNA form, the CDR3 reads TGTGCCGCGGACAAGACCGCTAACTATGGCTACACCTTC. Encoded protein: CAADKTANYGYTF.

V and J are TRBV10-3 and TRBJ2-1; D could derive from TRBD1 or TRBD2 (5 bases each). Germline assignment: CDR1 ENHRY and CDR2 SYGVKD. The CDR3 consists of 15 residues. V shed 8 bases and J shed 6 bases, with 20 bases lying between them. The CDR3 DNA reads as TGTGCCATCCGGGACCCCGGTTTGGGAGTCAATGAGCAGTTCTTC. This sequence encodes CAIRDPGLGVNEQFF.

J is TRBJ1-1 and V is TRBV29-1, with unresolved D. The V and J ends lost 4 bases and 1 base respectively, with 7 bases between them. The CDR3 runs 12 residues. CDR1 is SQVTM and CDR2 is ANQGSEA in the germline V gene. This CDR3 is CSVGGTNTEAFF. CDR3 coding DNA: TGCAGCGTTGGAGGCACGAACACTGAAGCTTTCTTT.

As regards this clone: Other DNA sequences of this sample code for an identical CDR3. The V gene is TRBV4-1, the J gene TRBJ2-7; D possibly corresponds to TRBD1 (6 bases). V was pared by 2 bases and J by 1 base, with 9 bases between. The CDR3 length is 14 residues. From germline, CDR1 is MGHRA and CDR2 YSYEKL. DNA of the CDR3: TGCGCCAGCAGCCAACGAACAGGGTCCTACGAGCAGTACTTC. Its translation is CASSQRTGSYEQYF.

This clone has only one observation. The chain uses TRBV6-5 and TRBJ2-3; a weak D match, TRBD1 (6 bases). The CDR3 runs 14 residues. CDR1 and CDR2 (germline): MNHEY, SVGAGI. Trimming pared 3 bases from V and 7 bases from J, leaving 14 bases between. The CDR3 coding sequence is TGTGCCAGCAGTTATCGGCAGGGGACAAATACGCAGTATTTT. Translated: CASSYRQGTNTQYF.

The chain carries TRBV4-1 and TRBJ2-7; D is unresolved. Germline V gives CDR1 MGHRA, CDR2 YSYEKL. The ends were cut back, 0 bases at V and 7 bases at J, with 4 bases in the middle. The CDR3 runs 11 residues. Here the CDR3 DNA reads TGCGCCAGCAGCCAAGACAAGGAGCAGTACTTC. Amino acid sequence: CASSQDKEQYF.

The CDR3 DNA sequence: TGTGCCAGCAGTGACCACAGGGTGGCTGAAGCTTTCTTT. Its translation is CASSDHRVAEAFF. This rearrangement joins TRBV2 to TRBJ1-1, with D tentatively TRBD1 (6 bases). Germline V CDR1 and CDR2: SNHLY, FYNNEI. V was shortened by 3 bases and J by 6 bases, with 11 bases between the two germline ends. CDR3 length: 13 residues.

The chain employs TRBV27 and TRBJ1-1, with 7 bases aligning to TRBD1. Germline V lookup: CDR1 MNHEY, CDR2 SMNVEV (reference sequence). The trim removed 4 bases at V and 3 bases at J, leaving 5 bases unmatched. This CDR3 spans 14 amino acids. The CDR3 DNA is TGTGCCAGCAGTTATCCGGGACAGTACACTGAAGCTTTCTTT. Amino acids: CASSYPGQYTEAFF.

The CDR3 region is CASSSVVNTEAFF. The CDR3 DNA is TGTGCCAGCAGCTCGGTGGTGAACACTGAAGCTTTCTTT. The chain couples TRBV7-2 to TRBJ1-1; D remains ambiguous. V was trimmed by 4 bases and J by 0 bases, leaving 6 bases between them. The CDR3 is 13 residues long. Germline V lookup: CDR1 SGHTA, CDR2 FQGNSA.

This chain connects TRBV6-1 to TRBJ2-2; D call uncertain. Germline V gene sequence: CDR1 MNHNS, CDR2 SASEGT. Between the trimmed V and J ends, which lost 4 bases and 4 bases, there was a span of 1 base. This CDR3 contains 11 residues. CDR3 sequence reads: CASSGTGELFF. In DNA, the CDR3 is TGTGCCAGCAGTGGCACCGGGGAGCTGTTTTTT.

The gene calls are TRBV27 and TRBJ2-7, with D unresolved. V gave up 6 bases and J gave up 2 bases, with 11 bases separating them. The CDR3 consists of 13 residues. In germline, CDR1 is MNHEY, CDR2 SMNVEV (reference sequence). Written as DNA, the CDR3 is TGTGCCAGCAGCCGGACCCAAACCTACGAGCAGTACTTC. Translating gives CASSRTQTYEQYF.

V gene TRBV29-1 combines with J gene TRBJ1-1; 8 bases map to TRBD1. This CDR3 comprises 15 residues. V shed 5 bases and J 4 bases; nucleotides not matched to a gene: 12. CDR1 and CDR2 from the germline V gene are SQVTM and ANQGSEA. The CDR3 loop reads CSVSGTGVRGTEAFF. The CDR3 DNA reads TGCAGCGTTTCCGGGACAGGCGTAAGGGGCACTGAAGCTTTCTTT.

This clone has only one observation. This sequence joins TRBV29-1 and TRBJ2-1; 7 bases are shared with TRBD2. Germline V gene sequence: CDR1 SQVTM, CDR2 ANQGSEA. V lost 7 bases and J lost 0; bases outside the gene matches: 9. The CDR3 extends over 15 amino acids. CDR3 amino acids: CSGFGLADSYNEQFF. The DNA for the CDR3 is TGCAGCGGGTTTGGGCTAGCGGACTCCTACAATGAGCAGTTCTTC.

The V and J genes are TRBV9 and TRBJ2-3; D could derive from TRBD1 or TRBD2 (5 bases each). V was trimmed by 7 bases and J by 0 bases, leaving 18 bases between them. This CDR3 has 16 amino acids. Per the germline V gene, CDR1 is SGDLS and CDR2 is YYNGEE. The CDR3 region is CASQREGTASTDTQYF. CDR3 nucleotide sequence: TGTGCCAGCCAACGAGAGGGGACCGCTAGCACAGATACGCAGTATTTT.

About this clone itself: Mismatch with germline at one junction end may stem from a read error. The sample has other DNA sequences that encode this CDR3 too. The rearrangement links TRBV4-1 to TRBJ2-3; no reliable D call. The germline CDR1 and CDR2 sequences are MGHRA and YSYEKL. This CDR3 comprises 13 residues. The CDR3 nucleotides read TGCGCCAGCAGCCAAGAGAACGCCGATACGCAATATTTT. It specifies CASSQENADTQYF.

The V gene is TRBV29-1, the J gene TRBJ2-5; 11 bases map to TRBD2. From germline, CDR1 is SQVTM and CDR2 ANQGSEA. Trimming at V came to 0 bases and at J to 3 bases, leaving 9 bases not matched to a gene. This CDR3 region has 17 residues. The CDR3 nucleotides read TGCAGCGTTGAAGATCCGCCCGCGGGACTAGCGGAAGAGACCCAGTACTTC. Its protein is CSVEDPPAGLAEETQYF.

This clone showed up just once. The V gene is TRBV11-2, the J gene TRBJ2-1, with D tentatively TRBD1 (5 bases). Germline V gives CDR1 SGHAT, CDR2 FQNNGV. The V end was cut by 1 base, the J end by 4 bases, with 11 bases between. This CDR3 is built from 15 residues. The CDR3 protein is CASSLVSGSYNEQFF. The CDR3 region has the DNA TGTGCCAGCAGCTTAGTGTCAGGGTCTTACAATGAGCAGTTCTTC.

The rearrangement links TRBV29-1 to TRBJ2-1, with 9 bases that match TRBD2. The CDR3 length is 14 residues. Germline values: CDR1 SQVTM, CDR2 ANQGSEA. After removal of 2 bases from V and 4 bases from J, the junction contained 3 bases not matched to a gene. CDR3 DNA: TGCAGCGTTGAAAGCGGGGGGCGATACAATGAGCAGTTCTTC. Its translation is CSVESGGRYNEQFF.

This clone was seen just once. The V call is TRBV25-1, the J call TRBJ1-2; D ambiguous. This CDR3 comprises 13 residues. Per germline, CDR1 MGHDK and CDR2 SYGVNS. Trimming removed 3 bases at V and 4 bases at J, with 9 bases between. The CDR3 DNA follows: TGTGCCAGCAGTGATGACGGATTCTATGGCTACACCTTC. Translating gives CASSDDGFYGYTF.

The gene calls are TRBV29-1 and TRBJ2-7; TRBD1 matches 7 bases. The CDR3 totals 13 residues. The V gene end was trimmed by 7 bases and the J gene end by 3 bases; junction bases not matched to a gene: 9. Germline CDR1 is SQVTM and CDR2 is ANQGSEA. The CDR3 loop reads CSAFETGNYEQYF. The DNA of the CDR3 is TGCAGCGCGTTTGAGACAGGGAACTACGAGCAGTACTTC.

This chain uses TRBV19 with TRBJ2-7; TRBD2 is a possible D gene (7 bases). Germline V lookup: CDR1 LNHDA, CDR2 SQIVND (reference sequence). Trimming removed 3 bases at V and 5 bases at J, with 11 bases between. The CDR3 consists of 13 residues. CDR3 DNA: TGTGCCAGTAGTATCCCGGGGGGCCACGAGCAGTACTTC. It yields the protein CASSIPGGHEQYF.